This passage covers 19 T cell receptor beta chains from one sample sequenced in a study of T cells after yellow fever vaccination. TCRdb analysed the 5' RACE reads with MiXCR anew, one entry per CDR3 protein. The table lists 95,000 to 150,000 distinct CDR3 sequences, roughly 15% of them singletons. The source was CD8+ T cells sorted from PBMCs, collected 5 days after the yellow fever booster vaccination. Source of these receptors: a man between 18 and 35 years old who received the YFV17D yellow fever vaccine.

At least ten counts were recorded for this clonotype. V usage is TRBV29-1 and J usage is TRBJ2-7, with D possibly being TRBD1 (6 bases). Germline CDR1 and CDR2: SQVTM and ANQGSEA. Trimming removed 2 bases from V and 4 bases from J, with 12 bases in between. This CDR3 spans 13 amino acids. The DNA for the CDR3 is TGCAGCGTTGAAACGAACAGGGAGTACGAGCAGTACTTC. Encoded protein: CSVETNREYEQYF.

This clonotype was detected a few times. CDR3 in amino acids: CSAKGTSGGLDTQYF. CDR3 in DNA: TGCAGTGCCAAGGGGACTAGCGGGGGGTTAGATACGCAGTATTTT. The chain couples TRBV20-1 to TRBJ2-3, with 15 bases lining up with TRBD2. Germline V CDR1 and CDR2: DFQATT, SNEGSKA (reference sequence). This CDR3 is 15 amino acids long. The ends lost 6 bases at V and 5 bases at J; junction bases unmatched: 6.

The sample holds one count of this clonotype. The V and J genes are TRBV19 and TRBJ1-6; a possible D gene is TRBD1 (6 bases). V was clipped by 2 bases and J by 7 bases, with 9 bases between them. The germline gives CDR1 LNHDA, CDR2 SQIVND (reference sequence). This CDR3 spans 14 amino acids. DNA for the CDR3: TGTGCCAGTAGTATATGGGACACAAATTCACCCCTCCACTTT. This translates into CASSIWDTNSPLHF.

This clonotype showed up just a few times. The chain links TRBV7-9 to TRBJ2-3; D remains ambiguous. Trimming cost V 3 bases and J 4 bases, with 11 bases left between them. The CDR3 runs 14 residues. Per germline, CDR1 SEHNR and CDR2 FQNEAQ (reference sequence). As DNA, the CDR3 is TGTGCCAGCAGCTTGTACCAGAGCCCAGATACGCAGTATTTT. It yields the protein CASSLYQSPDTQYF.

This clonotype was seen ten or more times. The V gene is TRBV10-2, the J gene TRBJ2-7; no clear D. In germline, CDR1 is WSHSY, CDR2 SAAADI. Trimming took 3 bases from V and 4 from J, leaving 4 bases between them. The CDR3 length is 11 residues. CDR3 protein: CASSDMYEQYF. In DNA form, the CDR3 reads TGCGCCAGCAGTGACATGTACGAGCAGTACTTC.

This clonotype showed up just a few times. The V gene is TRBV27, the J gene TRBJ2-1; 8 bases agree with TRBD1. J lost 9 bases, V lost 3 bases, and 1 base had no gene match. Germline V gives CDR1 MNHEY, CDR2 SMNVEV (reference sequence). The CDR3 is 12 residues long. The CDR3 region is CASSLTGVEQFF. CDR3 sequence (DNA): TGTGCCAGCAGTTTGACAGGGGTTGAGCAGTTCTTC.

The chain joins TRBV4-1 to TRBJ2-3; 8 bases fit TRBD1. J was trimmed by 0 bases and V by 0 bases; bases with no gene match: 2. The germline gives CDR1 MGHRA, CDR2 YSYEKL. The CDR3 totals 16 residues. CDR3 protein: CASSQDQGASTDTQYF. The CDR3 DNA reads TGCGCCAGCAGCCAAGACCAGGGGGCTAGCACAGATACGCAGTATTTT.

The chain is built from TRBV4-3 and TRBJ2-5, with 12 nucleotides matching TRBD2. This CDR3 spans 14 amino acids. From germline, CDR1 is LGHNA and CDR2 YSLEER. V was pared by 4 bases and J by 5 bases, with 2 bases of the junction left unmatched. The CDR3 loop is CASSRTSGVETQYF. The DNA for the CDR3 is TGCGCCAGCAGCCGGACTAGCGGGGTTGAGACCCAGTACTTC.

This clonotype was detected only a few times. The V and J genes are TRBV29-1 and TRBJ2-1; 7 positions match TRBD2. CDR3 length: 13 amino acids. V was pared by 0 bases and J by 8 bases, with 4 bases of the junction left unmatched. The V gene's germline CDR1 is SQVTM and CDR2 ANQGSEA. In DNA, the CDR3 is TGCAGCGTTGAAGATCCCCGGGAGGATGAGCAGTTCTTC. As protein: CSVEDPREDEQFF.

The chain combines TRBV29-1 with TRBJ2-7; 9 bases agree with TRBD1. The germline V gene encodes CDR1 SQVTM and CDR2 ANQGSEA. CDR3 length: 13 residues. Trimming removed 8 bases from V and 3 bases from J; junction bases left unmatched: 8. The CDR3 is CSTRDRDFYEQYF. DNA of the CDR3: TGCAGCACCCGGGACAGGGATTTCTACGAGCAGTACTTC.

This clonotype showed up just a few times. The chain couples TRBV5-4 to TRBJ2-1, with TRBD1 matching over 10 bases. Germline V gives CDR1 SGHNT, CDR2 YYREEE (reference sequence). Losses at the gene ends were 4 bases for V and 7 bases for J; bases not matched to a gene: 2. CDR3 length equals 13 residues. CDR3 coding DNA: TGTGCCAGCAGCCGGACAGGGGGAAATGAGCAGTTCTTC. Amino acids: CASSRTGGNEQFF.

This rearrangement joins TRBV6-2 or TRBV6-3 to TRBJ2-7, with D maybe TRBD1 (6 bases). Germline CDR1 and CDR2: MNHEY and SVGEGT. The CDR3 is 14 amino acids. Trimming removed 2 bases from V and 3 bases from J, with 11 bases in between. The CDR3 DNA sequence: TGTGCCAGCAGTTACGCGAGGGGGAACTACGAGCAGTACTTC. It is translated as CASSYARGNYEQYF.

This clonotype was seen more than once but under ten times. This chain joins TRBV29-1 and TRBJ2-7, with D perhaps TRBD1 (5 bases). Germline V gives CDR1 SQVTM, CDR2 ANQGSEA. The length of the CDR3 is 14 residues. V lost 1 base to trimming and J lost 0 bases, with 10 bases between them. The CDR3 protein is CSVEGQQDSYEQYF. The CDR3 DNA reads as TGCAGCGTTGAAGGGCAACAGGACTCCTACGAGCAGTACTTC.

This clonotype was observed a handful of times. This chain uses TRBV11-2 with TRBJ2-3; D uncertain. The germline V gene encodes CDR1 SGHAT and CDR2 FQNNGV. V gave up 1 base and J gave up 0 bases, with 8 bases separating them. There are 15 residues in the CDR3. The CDR3 DNA reads as TGTGCCAGCAGCTTAGGTCGCCTGAGCACAGATACGCAGTATTTT. It is translated as CASSLGRLSTDTQYF.

This clonotype was counted between two and nine times. This chain uses TRBV5-6 with TRBJ2-1; 10 bases are shared with TRBD1. Germline CDR1 reads SGHDT; CDR2 reads YYEEEE. The CDR3 runs to 16 residues. The V and J ends lost 4 bases and 7 bases, in that order; junction bases with no gene match: 11. CDR3 residues: CASSPAGTGAENEQFF. CDR3 in DNA: TGTGCCAGCAGCCCCGCCGGGACAGGGGCCGAGAATGAGCAGTTCTTC.

This clonotype was found a few times. The V call is TRBV5-1, the J call TRBJ1-1; D is ambiguous. CDR1 SGHRS and CDR2 YFSETQ come from the germline V gene. The CDR3 spans 12 residues. V was shortened by 6 bases and J by 1 base, with 7 bases between the two germline ends. CDR3 bases: TGCGCCAGCAATTCAGAGAACACTGAAGCTTTCTTT. Translated, it gives CASNSENTEAFF.

J is TRBJ2-1 and V is TRBV7-6; the D is unclear. The V and J ends lost 5 bases and 0 bases respectively, with 11 bases between them. Per germline, CDR1 SGHVS and CDR2 FNYEAQ. The CDR3 is 15 amino acids. The CDR3 reads CASSALPDSYNEQFF. For the CDR3, the DNA is TGTGCCAGCAGCGCCCTCCCGGACTCCTACAATGAGCAGTTCTTC.

This clonotype was recorded a few times. The rearrangement uses TRBV19 and TRBJ2-1; D possibly uses TRBD1 or TRBD2 (5 bases each). The CDR3 is 17 residues long. V lost 3 bases, J lost 0 bases, and 15 bases lay in between. Germline CDR1 and CDR2: LNHDA and SQIVND (reference sequence). The CDR3: CASSITSGTNSYNEQFF. The CDR3 DNA reads as TGTGCCAGTAGTATCACTTCCGGGACCAACTCCTACAATGAGCAGTTCTTC.

V is TRBV14 and J is TRBJ1-2, with D possibly being TRBD1 (6 bases). V shed 0 bases and J shed 8 bases, with 13 bases lying between them. Looked up from germline, CDR1 is SGHDN and CDR2 is FVKESK. This CDR3 has 14 residues. For the CDR3, the DNA is TGTGCCAGCAGCCAAGAGGTCGGGGGCAGGGGCTACACCTTC. This encodes CASSQEVGGRGYTF.